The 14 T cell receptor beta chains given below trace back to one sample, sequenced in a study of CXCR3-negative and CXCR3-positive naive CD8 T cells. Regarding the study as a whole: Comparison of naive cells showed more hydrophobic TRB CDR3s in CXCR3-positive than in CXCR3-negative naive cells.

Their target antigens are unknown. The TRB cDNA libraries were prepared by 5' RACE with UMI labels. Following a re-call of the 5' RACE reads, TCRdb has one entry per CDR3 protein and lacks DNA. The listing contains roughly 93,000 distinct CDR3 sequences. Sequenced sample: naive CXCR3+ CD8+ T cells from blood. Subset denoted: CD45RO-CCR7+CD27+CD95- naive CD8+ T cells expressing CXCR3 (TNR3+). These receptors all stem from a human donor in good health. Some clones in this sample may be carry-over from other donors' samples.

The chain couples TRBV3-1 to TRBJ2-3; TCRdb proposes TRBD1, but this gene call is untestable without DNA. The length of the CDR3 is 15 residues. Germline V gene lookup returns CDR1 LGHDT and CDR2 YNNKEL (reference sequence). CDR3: CASTRTGDLTDTQYF.

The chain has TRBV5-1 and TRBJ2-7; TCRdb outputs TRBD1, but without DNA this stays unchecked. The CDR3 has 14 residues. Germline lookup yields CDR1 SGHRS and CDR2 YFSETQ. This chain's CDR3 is CASSLVTGGYEQYF.

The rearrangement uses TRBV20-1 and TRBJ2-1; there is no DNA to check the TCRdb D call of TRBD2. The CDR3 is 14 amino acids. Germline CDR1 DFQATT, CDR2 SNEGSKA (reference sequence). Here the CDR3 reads CSARASGFYNEQFF.

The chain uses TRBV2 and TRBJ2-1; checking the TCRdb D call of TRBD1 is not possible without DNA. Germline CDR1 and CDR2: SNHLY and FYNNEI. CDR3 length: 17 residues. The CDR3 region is CASSDWQGAMGINEQFF.

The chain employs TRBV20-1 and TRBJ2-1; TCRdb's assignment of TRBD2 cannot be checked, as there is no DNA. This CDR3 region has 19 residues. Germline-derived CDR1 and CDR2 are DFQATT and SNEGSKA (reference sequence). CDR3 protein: CSARGVEEGWRASYNEQFF.

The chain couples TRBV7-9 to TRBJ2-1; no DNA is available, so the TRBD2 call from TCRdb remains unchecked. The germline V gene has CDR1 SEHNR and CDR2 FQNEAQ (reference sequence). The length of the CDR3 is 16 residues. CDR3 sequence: CASSSKTSGGYNEQFF.

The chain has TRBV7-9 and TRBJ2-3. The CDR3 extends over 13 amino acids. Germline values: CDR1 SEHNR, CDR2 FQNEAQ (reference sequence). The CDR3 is CASSLVSEDTQYF.

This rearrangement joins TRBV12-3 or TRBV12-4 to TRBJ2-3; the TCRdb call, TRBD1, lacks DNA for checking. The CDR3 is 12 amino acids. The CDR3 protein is CAIPGGTDTQYF.

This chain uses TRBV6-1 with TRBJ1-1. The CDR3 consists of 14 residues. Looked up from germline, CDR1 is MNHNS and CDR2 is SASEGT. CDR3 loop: CASSEGDERTEAFF.

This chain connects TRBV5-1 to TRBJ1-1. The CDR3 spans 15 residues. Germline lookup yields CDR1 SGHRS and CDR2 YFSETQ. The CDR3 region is CASSLDGQVNTEAFF.

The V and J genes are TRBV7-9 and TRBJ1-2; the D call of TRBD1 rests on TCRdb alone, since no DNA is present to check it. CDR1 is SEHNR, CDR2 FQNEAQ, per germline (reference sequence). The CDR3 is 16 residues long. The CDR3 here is CASSLSSQDANYGYTF.

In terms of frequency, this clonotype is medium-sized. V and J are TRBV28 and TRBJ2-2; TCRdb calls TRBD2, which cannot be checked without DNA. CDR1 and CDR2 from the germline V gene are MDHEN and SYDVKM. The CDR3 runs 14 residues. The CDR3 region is CASSYTSASGELFF.

The chain's CDR3 is CASSSVGNQPQHF. The chain is built from TRBV4-1 and TRBJ1-5. Germline lookup yields CDR1 MGHRA and CDR2 YSYEKL. The CDR3 is 13 amino acids.

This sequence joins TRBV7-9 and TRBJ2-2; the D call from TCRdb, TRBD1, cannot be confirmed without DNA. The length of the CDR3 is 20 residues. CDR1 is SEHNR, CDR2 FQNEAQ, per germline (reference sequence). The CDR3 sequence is CASSNAVPETGLANTGELFF.